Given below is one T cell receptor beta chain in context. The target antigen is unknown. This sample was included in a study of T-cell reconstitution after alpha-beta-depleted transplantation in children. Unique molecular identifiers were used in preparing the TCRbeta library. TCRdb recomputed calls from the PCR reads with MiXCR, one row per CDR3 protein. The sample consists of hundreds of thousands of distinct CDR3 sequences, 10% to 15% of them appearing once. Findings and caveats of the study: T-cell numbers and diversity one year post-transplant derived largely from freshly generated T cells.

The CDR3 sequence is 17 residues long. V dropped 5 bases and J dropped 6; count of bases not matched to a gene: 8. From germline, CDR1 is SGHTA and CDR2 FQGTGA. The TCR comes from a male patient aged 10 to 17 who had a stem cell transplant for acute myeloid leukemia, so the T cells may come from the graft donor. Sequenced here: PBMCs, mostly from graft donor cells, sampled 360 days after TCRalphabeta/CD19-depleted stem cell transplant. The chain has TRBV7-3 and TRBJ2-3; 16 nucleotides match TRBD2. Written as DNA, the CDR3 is TGTGCCAGCAGCGTCGGGACTAGCGGGAGGGCCGGGGATACGCAGTATTTT. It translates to CASSVGTSGRAGDTQYF.